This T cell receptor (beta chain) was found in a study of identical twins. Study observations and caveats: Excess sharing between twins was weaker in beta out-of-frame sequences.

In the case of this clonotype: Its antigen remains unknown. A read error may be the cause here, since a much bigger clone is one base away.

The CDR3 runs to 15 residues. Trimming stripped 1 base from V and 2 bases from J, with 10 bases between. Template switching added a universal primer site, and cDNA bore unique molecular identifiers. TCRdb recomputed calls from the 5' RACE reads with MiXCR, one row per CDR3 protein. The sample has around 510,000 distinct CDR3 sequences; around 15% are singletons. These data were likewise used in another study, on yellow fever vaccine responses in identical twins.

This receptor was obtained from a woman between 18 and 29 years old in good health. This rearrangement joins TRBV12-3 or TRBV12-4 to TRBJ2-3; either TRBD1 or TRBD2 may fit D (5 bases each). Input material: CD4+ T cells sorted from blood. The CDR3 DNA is TGTGCCAGCAGTTTAGGGGACGGAATCACAGATACGCAGTATTTT. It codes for CASSLGDGITDTQYF.